This T cell receptor beta chain was identified in a study of somatic mutations in cytotoxic T cells in rheumatoid arthritis. Findings of the study overall: Rheumatoid arthritis patients and age-matched healthy controls showed no significant difference in CD8+ T-cell clonality.

The CDR3 covers 15 residues. Germline assignment: CDR1 SEHNR and CDR2 FQNEAQ (reference sequence). The ends were cut back, 1 base at V and 0 bases at J, with 9 bases in the middle. The study pulled out CD4+ and CD8+ cells with positive magnetic bead selection and then checked their purity by flow cytometry. Regarding this clone: Its cognate antigen is unknown.

In the authors' methods: Patient CD8+ clones larger than 1% rarely matched published virus-specific TCRB sequences. Measured with immunoSEQ multiplex PCR; TCRdb has only the in-frame clones, and not every one. The D gene and trimming were derived from the DNA, and the V and J assignments and clone size from that table. Here the sample spans under 20,000 clones, 65% to 80% being singletons. The sequenced sample was CD8+ T cells sorted from blood. The chain has TRBV7-9 and TRBJ1-2; D ambiguous. The TCR originated in an adult with rheumatoid arthritis. CDR3: CASSLETVANYGYTF. The CDR3 nucleotides read TGTGCCAGCAGCTTAGAGACGGTAGCTAACTATGGCTACACCTTC.